These 23 T cell receptor beta chains were sequenced from one sample in a study of Ad26.COV2.S vaccination and SARS-CoV-2 variants. Treatment indicated: 15 to 20 received Ad26.COV2.S at low or high dose, single or two shots; a few received placebo; per-sample allocation not given. Specimen acquisition occurred on day 63 following the initial vaccine or placebo injection. Generated by immunoSEQ multiplex PCR, the TCRdb table keeps only in-frame clones and is missing some. The repertoire has 250,000 to 300,000 clones, about 87% of them found once; the top ten carry less than 3.5%. The sample in question was peripheral blood, obtained in a trial of Ad26.COV2.S vaccine versus placebo. Receptors originate from a person between 18 and 65 years old who received the Ad26.COV2.S COVID-19 vaccine or a placebo.

The gene calls are TRBV6-5 and TRBJ2-3, with a possible D match to TRBD1 (6 bases). The CDR3 is 14 residues long. V was shortened by 6 bases and J by 5 bases, with 15 bases between the two germline ends. Germline V gene lookup returns CDR1 MNHEY and CDR2 SVGAGI. CDR3 coding DNA: TGTGCCAGCAGCTACAGGGAGATCATAGATACGCAGTATTTT. Translated: CASSYREIIDTQYF.

The chain links TRBV4-1 to TRBJ1-4; TRBD1 matches at 8 bases. V shed 4 bases, J shed 7 bases, and the junction held 8 bases outside the gene matches. This CDR3 spans 15 amino acids. The germline CDR1 and CDR2 sequences are MGHRA and YSYEKL. For the CDR3, the DNA is TGCGCCAGCAGCCGACAGGGACAGGACCTTGAAAAACTGTTTTTT. It translates to CASSRQGQDLEKLFF.

The chain recombines TRBV5-1 with TRBJ2-5; 13 bases match TRBD2. Per germline, CDR1 SGHRS and CDR2 YFSETQ. V lost 4 bases, J lost 5 bases, and 11 bases stayed unmatched. This CDR3 is 17 amino acids long. Here the CDR3 DNA reads TGCGCCAGCAGCGTACGGACTAGCGGGAGAGGGACGGAGACCCAGTACTTC. Its translation is CASSVRTSGRGTETQYF.

The J gene is TRBJ2-7, the V gene TRBV7-9; either TRBD1 or TRBD2 may supply D (5 bases each). CDR1 and CDR2 from the germline V gene are SEHNR and FQNEAQ (reference sequence). V lost 4 bases and J 2 bases, leaving 9 bases between the germline ends. The CDR3 is made up of 13 amino acids. In DNA form, the CDR3 reads TGTGCCAGCAGCTCGGGACGGCCCTACGAGCAGTACTTC. It codes for CASSSGRPYEQYF.

V and J are TRBV10-3 and TRBJ2-3, with 8 bases lining up with TRBD2. Trimming took 8 bases from V and 3 from J; bases not matched to a gene: 4. CDR1 is ENHRY, CDR2 SYGVKD, per germline. The CDR3 loop spans 13 amino acids. The chain's CDR3 is CAIEVAGTDTQYF. The DNA of the CDR3 is TGTGCCATCGAAGTAGCGGGAACAGATACGCAGTATTTT.

The rearrangement uses TRBV10-3 and TRBJ2-7, with D possibly matching TRBD1 (6 bases). V gave up 4 bases and J gave up 4 bases, with 11 bases separating them. CDR1 is ENHRY, CDR2 SYGVKD, per germline. The CDR3 spans 13 residues. CDR3 sequence reads: CAISAGHIYEQYF. Here the CDR3 DNA reads TGTGCCATCAGTGCGGGACACATTTACGAGCAGTACTTC.

The chain is built from TRBV5-1 and TRBJ2-5, with a possible D match to TRBD2 (6 bases). Trimming pared 1 base from V and 7 bases from J, leaving 17 bases between. The CDR3 contains 15 residues. Germline assignment: CDR1 SGHRS and CDR2 YFSETQ. CDR3 in amino acids: CASSLNGDSGVTQYF. CDR3 in DNA: TGCGCCAGCAGCTTGAACGGGGACTCGGGAGTGACCCAGTACTTC.

A remark on this clone: The sample holds other DNA sequences that translate to the same CDR3. V usage is TRBV5-1 and J usage is TRBJ1-1; no clear D. The CDR3 length is 13 residues. V dropped 5 bases and J dropped 0 bases, with 8 bases sitting between them. CDR1 and CDR2 (germline): SGHRS, YFSETQ. CDR3 amino acids: CASSLTLNTEAFF. CDR3 bases: TGCGCCAGCAGTCTGACCCTGAACACTGAAGCTTTCTTT.

The J gene is TRBJ2-7, the V gene TRBV7-9; tentative D call: TRBD2 (6 bases). CDR1 is SEHNR, CDR2 FQNEAQ, per germline (reference sequence). The CDR3 has 14 residues. Trimming shortened V by 6 bases and J by 2 bases, and 14 bases separated the two germline ends. The CDR3 region is CASSSTGEPYEQYF. The CDR3 coding sequence is TGTGCCAGCAGTTCTACGGGGGAACCCTACGAGCAGTACTTC. The complete variable domain, with remaining parts taken from reference TRBV7-9 and TRBJ2-7, reads DTGVSQNPRHKITKRGQNVTFRCDPISEHNRLYWYRQTLGQGPEFLTYFQNEAQLEKSRLLSDRFSAERPKGSFSTLEIQRTEQGDSAMYLCASSSTGEPYEQYFGPGTRLTVT.

The chain carries TRBV23-1 and TRBJ1-3; 8 nucleotides agree with TRBD1. Being an ORF, TRBV23-1 has a function that is uncertain. Trimming removed 6 bases from V and 4 bases from J; junction bases left unmatched: 11. There are 16 residues in the CDR3. CDR3 sequence: CASSPIQGANGNTIYF. The CDR3 bases are TGCGCCAGCAGCCCCATCCAGGGGGCAAACGGAAACACCATATATTTT.

The V gene is TRBV18, the J gene TRBJ1-1; tentative D call: TRBD1 (6 bases). CDR3 length equals 14 residues. V was clipped by 4 bases and J by 0 bases, with 9 bases between them. CDR1 and CDR2 from the germline V gene are KGHSH and LQKENI. CDR3 sequence: CASSRDNMNTEAFF. The CDR3 DNA reads as TGTGCCAGCTCACGGGACAACATGAACACTGAAGCTTTCTTT.

The chain carries TRBV11-2 and TRBJ2-2; 12 bases fit TRBD1. CDR3 length: 16 amino acids. J gave up 7 bases and V 3 bases, and 6 bases lay outside the gene matches. In germline, CDR1 is SGHAT, CDR2 FQNNGV. CDR3 region: CASSFGTGGVIGELFF. The CDR3 DNA sequence: TGTGCCAGCAGCTTCGGGACAGGGGGCGTTATCGGGGAGCTGTTTTTT.

This chain links TRBV4-2 with TRBJ1-1, with TRBD1 as a possible D gene (5 bases). The germline gives CDR1 LGHNA, CDR2 YNFKEQ. The CDR3 contains 17 residues. V was cut by 3 bases and J by 0 bases, with 17 bases left in between. The CDR3 reads CASSQVGGTFMNTEAFF. CDR3 nucleotide sequence: TGTGCCAGCAGCCAGGTGGGGGGGACTTTTATGAACACTGAAGCTTTCTTT.

The chain carries TRBV19 and TRBJ1-2; D gene unclear. Germline-derived CDR1 and CDR2 are LNHDA and SQIVND (reference sequence). The CDR3 runs 15 residues. The CDR3 loop is CTRKGEEGRSYGYTF. CDR3 DNA sequence: TGTACCCGGAAGGGCGAGGAGGGAAGGTCCTATGGCTACACCTTC.

The chain recombines TRBV1 with TRBJ2-2. TRBV1 is annotated as a pseudogene. The CDR3 covers 17 residues. The CDR3 loop is CTSSQDRGAENTGELFF. The CDR3 DNA follows: TGCACCAGCAGCCAAGATCGAGGGGCGGAGAACACCGGGGAGCTGTTTTTT.

This clone was seen a single time. The genes are TRBV5-1 and TRBJ1-2, with TRBD1 as a possible D gene (6 bases). The V end lost 5 bases, the J end lost 2 bases, and 16 bases lay between the germline ends. The CDR3 runs to 15 residues. The germline gives CDR1 SGHRS, CDR2 YFSETQ. The CDR3 loop is CASSFTGKLNYGYTF. The CDR3 DNA sequence: TGCGCCAGCAGTTTTACAGGGAAGCTAAACTATGGCTACACCTTC. The variable domain in full, with the rest retrieved from reference TRBV5-1 and TRBJ1-2, is KAGVTQTPRYLIKTRGQQVTLSCSPISGHRSVSWYQQTPGQGLQFLFEYFSETQRNKGNFPGRFSGRQFSNSRSEMNVSTLELGDSALYLCASSFTGKLNYGYTFGSGTRLTVV.

The count of this clone is one. The rearrangement links TRBV9 to TRBJ2-3, with 8 bases aligning to TRBD2. The CDR3 has 14 amino acids. The junction had 6 bases not matched to a gene; V was cut back by 7 bases and J by 2 bases. The germline V gene has CDR1 SGDLS and CDR2 YYNGEE. For the CDR3, the DNA is TGTGCCAGCCGGGCTAGCGGGTACACAGATACGCAGTATTTT. It translates to CASRASGYTDTQYF.

A single count supports this clone. The V and J genes are TRBV5-1 and TRBJ2-2, with 14 nucleotides matching TRBD2. Unmatched junction bases numbered 8, after V lost 4 bases and J lost 6 bases. CDR1 is SGHRS and CDR2 is YFSETQ in the germline V gene. CDR3 length equals 17 residues. This CDR3 reads CASSLGLAGEYAGELFF. CDR3 nucleotide sequence: TGCGCCAGCAGCCTGGGACTAGCGGGAGAATACGCCGGGGAGCTGTTTTTT.

V gene TRBV3-1 (or the pseudogene TRBV3-2) combines with J gene TRBJ2-7; D possibly corresponds to TRBD1 (6 bases). Trimming left V 9 bases short and J 3 bases short, with 21 bases between. The CDR3 contains 15 residues. Germline CDR1 LGHDT, CDR2 YNNKEL (reference sequence). DNA of the CDR3: TGTGCCAGTTCTGTAGCTTTGGGGGCCATCTACGAGCAGTACTTC. Its translation: CASSVALGAIYEQYF.

The V call is TRBV7-8, the J call TRBJ2-7, with D uncertain. The CDR3 is 14 residues long. The V gene's germline CDR1 is SGHVS and CDR2 FQNEAQ. Trimming shortened V by 0 bases and J by 2 bases, and 8 bases separated the two germline ends. Here the CDR3 reads CASSLADGTYEQYF. CDR3 sequence (DNA): TGTGCCAGCAGCTTAGCGGACGGCACCTACGAGCAGTACTTC.

The V and J genes are TRBV3-1 (or the pseudogene TRBV3-2) and TRBJ1-2, with D possibly matching TRBD1 (5 bases). Germline CDR1 reads LGHDT; CDR2 reads YNNKEL (reference sequence). The CDR3 sequence is 14 residues long. Deletions cut 0 bases from V and 7 bases from J, with 12 bases between. The CDR3 DNA is TGTGCCAGCAGCCAAGAAGGGAGCAGGGTTGGCTACACCTTC. Translating gives CASSQEGSRVGYTF.

V usage is TRBV7-8 and J usage is TRBJ2-2; the match to TRBD2 covers 8 bases. This CDR3 comprises 19 residues. Germline V gene lookup returns CDR1 SGHVS and CDR2 FQNEAQ. Trimming at V came to 5 bases and at J to 6 bases, leaving 20 bases not matched to a gene. CDR3 residues: CASSPRGFLAGGSAGELFF. The CDR3 DNA reads as TGTGCCAGCAGCCCGAGGGGGTTTCTAGCGGGCGGGTCCGCCGGGGAGCTGTTTTTT.

A word on this clone: At one of its ends the junction is not consistent with the germline gene, which may arise from a read error. The rearrangement links TRBV7-9 to TRBJ2-3; 9 bases match TRBD2. The CDR3 runs to 16 residues. Germline loops: CDR1 SEHNR, CDR2 FQNEAQ (reference sequence). The CDR3 sequence: CASSVASGASTDTQYF. The CDR3 DNA sequence: TGTGCCAGCAGCGTAGCTAGCGGGGCGAGCACAGATACGCAGTATTTT.